Listed here are 16 T cell receptor beta chains from one sample, sequenced in a study of blood T cell repertoires in COVID-19. Generated by immunoSEQ multiplex PCR, the TCRdb table keeps only in-frame clones and is missing some. The sample holds about 200,000 clones; 85% are singletons and the top ten take around a sixth. Specimen: PBMCs or T cells enriched from blood (not recorded which). All receptors come from a middle-aged man who had recovered from COVID-19.

The J gene is TRBJ1-5, the V gene TRBV2; a possible D gene is TRBD1 (6 bases). The germline V and J ends were trimmed by 5 bases and 4 bases, with 21 bases remaining between them. Germline lookup yields CDR1 SNHLY and CDR2 FYNNEI. This CDR3 region has 17 residues. The CDR3 DNA reads as TGTGCCAGCAGTCAAACCCTCACAGGGTATGTGAATCAGCCCCAGCATTTT. This sequence encodes CASSQTLTGYVNQPQHF.

The V and J genes are TRBV30 and TRBJ1-5; D gene unclear. The germline V gene encodes CDR1 GTSNPN and CDR2 SVGIG (reference sequence). The CDR3 runs 12 residues. V gave up 0 bases and J gave up 7 bases, with 7 bases separating them. In DNA form, the CDR3 reads TGTGCCTGGAGTGTACCCGGGCAGCCCCAGCATTTT. Translating gives CAWSVPGQPQHF.

This clone was recorded a few times. This chain links TRBV19 with TRBJ1-5; 8 bases are shared with TRBD1. The CDR3 has 14 amino acids. Germline CDR1 reads LNHDA; CDR2 reads SQIVND (reference sequence). V trimming: 6 bases; J trimming: 6 bases; junction bases outside the gene matches: 7. The CDR3 nucleotides read TGTGCCAGTAGCCGCAGGGGGCAAGTTCAGCCCCAGCATTTT. Its translation is CASSRRGQVQPQHF.

The V gene is TRBV6-5, the J gene TRBJ2-2; D call uncertain. The CDR3 is made up of 15 amino acids. Germline assignment: CDR1 MNHEY and CDR2 SVGAGI. Trimming took 0 bases from V and 0 from J, leaving 5 bases between them. The CDR3 is CASSYSRANTGELFF. The CDR3, as DNA: TGTGCCAGCAGTTACTCGAGAGCGAACACCGGGGAGCTGTTTTTT.

This clone has a handful of counts. The V and J genes are TRBV3-1 (or the pseudogene TRBV3-2) and TRBJ2-5; 8 bases align to TRBD2. V was clipped by 4 bases and J by 5 bases; unmatched bases: 24. This CDR3 comprises 20 residues. Germline V gene data show CDR1 as LGHDT and CDR2 as YNNKEL (reference sequence). CDR3 loop: CASSPPLGWKRETLGETQYF. CDR3 DNA sequence: TGTGCCAGCAGCCCACCCCTTGGATGGAAGCGGGAGACCCTGGGGGAGACCCAGTACTTC.

The V gene is TRBV11-2, the J gene TRBJ1-4; D gene unclear. In germline, CDR1 is SGHAT, CDR2 FQNNGV. Between the trimmed V and J ends, which lost 1 base and 3 bases, there was a span of 9 bases. The length of the CDR3 is 15 residues. CDR3 region: CASSLASAANEKLFF. CDR3 nucleotides: TGTGCCAGCAGCTTAGCTAGTGCTGCTAATGAAAAACTGTTTTTT.

The chain joins TRBV13 to TRBJ2-7; D might be TRBD2 (6 bases). The CDR3 is made up of 15 amino acids. The V gene's germline CDR1 is PRHDT and CDR2 FYEKMQ (reference sequence). Trimming removed 0 bases at V and 7 bases at J, with 16 bases between. The CDR3 spells CASSLGVGGFWEQYF. For the CDR3, the DNA is TGTGCCAGCAGCTTAGGGGTCGGAGGGTTTTGGGAGCAGTACTTC.

This clone was found a few times. This sequence joins TRBV7-3 and TRBJ1-3; D remains ambiguous. V was pared by 2 bases and J by 4 bases, with 15 bases between. The CDR3 has 16 amino acids. The V gene's germline CDR1 is SGHTA and CDR2 FQGTGA. The CDR3 loop reads CASSLHAAGTGNTIYF. CDR3 in DNA: TGTGCCAGCAGCTTACATGCTGCAGGAACAGGAAACACCATATATTTT.

This clone was seen more than once but under ten times. The V and J genes are TRBV2 and TRBJ1-1, with a weak D call TRBD1 (5 bases). Germline CDR1 and CDR2: SNHLY and FYNNEI. Between the trimmed V and J ends, which lost 7 bases and 5 bases, there was a span of 17 bases. This CDR3 contains 14 residues. For the CDR3, the DNA is TGTGCCAGCAATGAGGAGGCGGGGCTTACTGAAGCTTTCTTT. Its protein is CASNEEAGLTEAFF.

The rearrangement uses TRBV25-1 and TRBJ1-1, with D possibly being TRBD1 (5 bases). The ends were cut back, 7 bases at V and 1 base at J, with 7 bases in the middle. Germline CDR1 and CDR2: MGHDK and SYGVNS. The CDR3 contains 12 residues. CDR3 sequence: CASTTGNTEAFF. CDR3 nucleotides: TGTGCCAGCACCACAGGGAACACTGAAGCTTTCTTT.

The chain has TRBV7-3 and TRBJ2-5, with 7 bases matching TRBD1. Trimming at V came to 2 bases and at J to 7 bases, leaving 7 bases not matched to a gene. The CDR3 sequence is 14 residues long. Germline CDR1 reads SGHTA; CDR2 reads FQGTGA. CDR3 bases: TGTGCCAGCAGCTTAGGGACAGTGGACGCGACCCAGTACTTC. Translated, it gives CASSLGTVDATQYF.

V usage is TRBV19 and J usage is TRBJ2-3; TRBD2 agrees at 9 bases. Germline lookup yields CDR1 LNHDA and CDR2 SQIVND (reference sequence). With 1 base clipped from V and 5 bases from J, the junction kept 7 bases outside the gene matches. The CDR3 sequence is 16 residues long. This CDR3 is CASSIGGSGRLDTQYF. Here the CDR3 DNA reads TGTGCCAGTAGTATAGGAGGTAGCGGGAGATTAGATACGCAGTATTTT. The variable domain in full, completed from reference TRBV19 and TRBJ2-3, reads DGGITQSPKYLFRKEGQNVTLSCEQNLNHDAMYWYRQDPGQGLRLIYYSQIVNDFQKGDIAEGYSVSREKKESFPLTVTSAQKNPTAFYLCASSIGGSGRLDTQYFGPGTRLTVL.

There are a few counts of this clone. The V gene is TRBV7-9, the J gene TRBJ2-7; TRBD2 matches at 7 bases. Trimming removed 5 bases from V and 2 bases from J; junction bases left unmatched: 12. The CDR3 consists of 16 residues. CDR1 SEHNR and CDR2 FQNEAQ come from the germline V gene (reference sequence). The CDR3 spells CASSLYYAGLTYEQYF. The CDR3 region has the DNA TGTGCCAGCAGCCTCTATTATGCGGGACTAACCTACGAGCAGTACTTC. Full variable domain (remainder filled in from reference TRBV7-9 and TRBJ2-7): DTGVSQNPRHKITKRGQNVTFRCDPISEHNRLYWYRQTLGQGPEFLTYFQNEAQLEKSRLLSDRFSAERPKGSFSTLEIQRTEQGDSAMYLCASSLYYAGLTYEQYFGPGTRLTVT.

This chain links TRBV29-1 with TRBJ2-7; TRBD1 is a possible D gene (5 bases). Germline loops: CDR1 SQVTM, CDR2 ANQGSEA. CDR3 length: 13 residues. V gave up 4 bases and J gave up 3 bases, with 13 bases separating them. CDR3 amino acids: CSVGGHEDYEQYF. CDR3 in DNA: TGCAGCGTTGGGGGCCACGAGGACTACGAGCAGTACTTC.

Written as DNA, the CDR3 is TGTGCCAGCAGCGTAGGTGGAGGGACTAGCGGGAGGAGCTCCTACGAGCAGTACTTC. Translation gives CASSVGGGTSGRSSYEQYF. This chain uses TRBV9 with TRBJ2-7; 15 positions match TRBD2. V lost 0 bases, J lost 0 bases, and 7 bases stayed unmatched. CDR1 is SGDLS and CDR2 is YYNGEE in the germline V gene. This CDR3 spans 19 amino acids.

The chain has TRBV24-1 and TRBJ2-1, with D possibly matching TRBD2 (5 bases). CDR1 and CDR2 from the germline V gene are KGHDR and SFDVKD. The length of the CDR3 is 15 residues. V was shortened by 4 bases and J by 12 bases, with 21 bases between the two germline ends. The CDR3 sequence: CATSEVHPGSTGQFF. The CDR3 DNA reads as TGTGCCACCAGTGAGGTCCACCCGGGGTCCACGGGGCAGTTCTTC.